This passage covers 13 T cell receptor beta chains from one sample sequenced in a study of blood T cell repertoires in COVID-19. Data came from immunoSEQ multiplex PCR; TCRdb stores just in-frame clones and leaves some out. The data hold 100,000 to 150,000 clones, with approximately 80% observed a single time. Input material: peripheral blood. The receptors derive from a man aged 35-49 years with active or convalescent COVID-19.

This sequence joins TRBV25-1 and TRBJ2-3; 14 positions agree with TRBD2. The junction had 13 bases not matched to a gene; V was cut back by 3 bases and J by 8 bases. Germline loops: CDR1 MGHDK, CDR2 SYGVNS. The CDR3 extends over 18 amino acids. This CDR3 is CASSDPRLAGGTGGTQYF. CDR3 nucleotide sequence: TGTGCCAGCAGTGATCCCCGACTAGCGGGGGGGACCGGAGGTACGCAGTATTTT.

The chain has TRBV2 and TRBJ1-6, with TRBD1 matching 8 bases. Germline CDR1 is SNHLY and CDR2 is FYNNEI. V was pared by 5 bases and J by 9 bases, with 9 bases of the junction left unmatched. CDR3 size: 15 residues. The CDR3 nucleotides are TGTGCCAGCAGTCTCAGTGACAGGGGCTCTTCACCCCTCCACTTT. Amino acid sequence: CASSLSDRGSSPLHF.

Written as DNA, the CDR3 is TGCGCCAGCAGCCCACAGGCGAACACTGAAGCTTTCTTT. This sequence encodes CASSPQANTEAFF. The V call is TRBV5-1, the J call TRBJ1-1; a possible D gene is TRBD1 (5 bases). The germline V gene encodes CDR1 SGHRS and CDR2 YFSETQ. The CDR3 runs to 13 residues. Trimming cost V 4 bases and J 1 base, with 8 bases left between them.

The V and J genes are TRBV12-3 or TRBV12-4 and TRBJ1-4, with unresolved D. The CDR3 has 13 residues. Trimming took off 2 bases at V and 5 bases at J, with 6 bases between the two ends. The CDR3 region is CASSLRRNEKLFF. The CDR3 nucleotides read TGTGCCAGCAGTTTAAGGCGGAATGAAAAACTGTTTTTT.

The chain couples TRBV28 to TRBJ2-7, with 12 bases matching TRBD1. CDR1 is MDHEN, CDR2 SYDVKM, per germline. V lost 3 bases to trimming and J lost 4 bases; unmatched junction nucleotides: 7. CDR3 size: 16 residues. In DNA form, the CDR3 reads TGTGCCAGCAGTTTGAGGCCGGGACAGGGGGCATACGAGCAGTACTTC. This gives the protein CASSLRPGQGAYEQYF.

This chain joins TRBV10-3 and TRBJ1-5; D possibly corresponds to TRBD1 (5 bases). Germline loops: CDR1 ENHRY, CDR2 SYGVKD. The CDR3 covers 13 residues. V lost 9 bases and J lost 5, with 14 bases in between. CDR3 in DNA: TGTGCCATAAAGGCGGGGGAGGATCAGCCCCAGCATTTT. This codes for CAIKAGEDQPQHF.

The chain couples TRBV6-1 to TRBJ2-1, with 10 bases aligning to TRBD2. Germline CDR1 is MNHNS and CDR2 is SASEGT. This CDR3 region has 16 residues. The ends lost 0 bases at V and 7 bases at J; junction bases unmatched: 6. The CDR3 region is CASSEAAGSGGNEQFF. CDR3 sequence (DNA): TGTGCCAGCAGTGAAGCGGCCGGTAGCGGGGGGAATGAGCAGTTCTTC.

The chain has TRBV5-5 and TRBJ2-1; 15 bases match TRBD2. The J segment lost 6 bases and the V segment lost 4 bases, leaving 8 bases of the junction unmatched. Germline V gene sequence: CDR1 SGHKS, CDR2 YYEKEE (reference sequence). The CDR3 extends over 17 amino acids. CDR3 DNA: TGTGCCAGCAGCGCCTGGACTAGCGGGGGGGCAGGCAATGAGCAGTTCTTC. Its translation is CASSAWTSGGAGNEQFF.

This clone has a single count. The chain has TRBV7-3 and TRBJ2-2, with TRBD1 matching 7 bases. V was clipped by 5 bases and J by 9 bases; unmatched bases: 6. Germline V gene lookup returns CDR1 SGHTA and CDR2 FQGTGA. The CDR3 sequence is 13 residues long. CDR3 amino acids: CASSPQTGRELFF. CDR3 bases: TGTGCCAGCAGCCCCCAGACAGGGAGGGAGCTGTTTTTT.

The rearrangement joins TRBV6-5 to TRBJ2-7; 10 bases match TRBD1. Germline-derived CDR1 and CDR2 are MNHEY and SVGAGI. Losses at the gene ends were 6 bases for V and 5 bases for J; bases not matched to a gene: 10. CDR3 length: 15 amino acids. The CDR3 DNA reads TGTGCCAGCAGGCGTGGGACAGGGGCTACCCACGAGCAGTACTTC. Translating gives CASRRGTGATHEQYF.

For the CDR3, the DNA is TGCGCCAGCAGCTTGTCGTTAGCGGGGAACTACGAGCAGTACTTC. Translated, it gives CASSLSLAGNYEQYF. V and J are TRBV5-1 and TRBJ2-7; TRBD2 aligns across 8 bases. This CDR3 has 15 amino acids. V was pared by 1 base and J by 3 bases, with 6 bases of the junction left unmatched. Germline assignment: CDR1 SGHRS and CDR2 YFSETQ.

This clone was recorded only once. Additional DNA sequences in this sample encode the identical CDR3. This sequence joins TRBV3-1 (or the pseudogene TRBV3-2) and TRBJ2-1; 12 bases are a match to TRBD2. The CDR3 loop spans 16 amino acids. V lost 4 bases, J lost 4 bases, and 5 bases stayed unmatched. From germline, CDR1 is LGHDT and CDR2 YNNKEL (reference sequence). The DNA for the CDR3 is TGTGCCAGCAGCCGTCAACTAGCGGGGGGATACAATGAGCAGTTCTTC. The encoded protein is CASSRQLAGGYNEQFF.

The rearrangement joins TRBV6-5 to TRBJ1-4; no clear D. CDR3 size: 12 residues. V shed 5 bases and J shed 13 bases, with 14 bases lying between them. CDR1 and CDR2 from the germline V gene are MNHEY and SVGAGI. The CDR3 DNA sequence: TGTGCCAGCAGTCCCAATCGTAAAGCACTGTTTTTT. This gives the protein CASSPNRKALFF.